Each of the 3 T cell receptor beta chains below was sequenced from the same sample in a study of shared clonotypes between healthy human individuals. TCRdb's copy holds only in-frame clones and misses some; the assay was immunoSEQ multiplex PCR. The sample comprises about 190,000 clones, approximately 61% of which are singletons, and 8.5% to 12% rests with the top ten. The sample was memory CD4+ T cells sorted from blood. Sample subset: CD45RA-negative fraction. Every receptor here comes from a man between 25 and 39 years old in good health.

The chain uses TRBV5-4 and TRBJ2-5; 13 bases match TRBD2. The CDR3 has 17 amino acids. CDR1 and CDR2 (germline): SGHNT, YYREEE (reference sequence). J gave up 5 bases and V 4 bases, and 11 bases lay outside the gene matches. The CDR3 DNA reads TGTGCCAGCAGCCCACTAGCGGGAGGGACCTTGGCTGAGACCCAGTACTTC. Translated: CASSPLAGGTLAETQYF.

This clone has a handful of counts. The chain combines TRBV6-4 with TRBJ2-1; perhaps TRBD2 as D (5 bases). Germline CDR1 MRHNA, CDR2 SNTAGT. The CDR3 has 14 residues. Trimming took 3 bases from V and 6 from J, leaving 12 bases between them. The CDR3 nucleotides read TGTGCCAGCAGTGAGGGAGTAGTGGGCAATGAGCAGTTCTTC. Amino acid sequence: CASSEGVVGNEQFF.

This chain joins TRBV28 and TRBJ1-5; D not certain. V was pared by 4 bases and J by 5 bases, with 15 bases between. Germline V CDR1 and CDR2: MDHEN, SYDVKM. CDR3 size: 15 residues. The DNA for the CDR3 is TGTGCCAGCAGTTCGGGCGGGGAGGTGGATCAGCCCCAGCATTTT. Amino acid sequence: CASSSGGEVDQPQHF. Combining the CDR3 with reference TRBV28 and TRBJ1-5 gives the whole variable domain DVKVTQSSRYLVKRTGEKVFLECVQDMDHENMFWYRQDPGLGLRLIYFSYDVKMKEKGDIPEGYSVSREKKERFSLILESASTNQTSMYLCASSSGGEVDQPQHFGDGTRLSIL.